The 5 T cell receptor beta chains below come from one sample, sequenced in a study of T cells in Graves' hyperthyroidism and ophthalmopathy. TCR beta CDR3 sequences were amplified from RNA transcripts. A first-round RT-PCR of the TCR CDR3 used the HTBI primer set. TCRdb called the multiplex PCR reads again in MiXCR, with one record for every CDR3 protein. The sample records 500,000 to 650,000 distinct CDR3 sequences, around 20% being singletons. The sample consisted of blood. The receptors were gathered from a man between 35 and 55 years old with Graves' ophthalmopathy.

This clonotype was seen a few times. The V call is TRBV25-1, the J call TRBJ1-5; 9 bases line up with TRBD1. Germline V gives CDR1 MGHDK, CDR2 SYGVNS. V shed 6 bases, J shed 5 bases, and the junction held 11 bases outside the gene matches. The CDR3 runs to 16 residues. The CDR3 loop is CASSIQGARDYQPQHF. The CDR3 coding sequence is TGTGCCAGCAGCATACAGGGGGCGAGGGACTATCAGCCCCAGCATTTT.

The table lists this clonotype with many counts. V gene TRBV3-1 combines with J gene TRBJ2-3; the D is unclear. The CDR3 is made up of 15 amino acids. V was pared by 3 bases and J by 2 bases, with 12 bases between. In germline, CDR1 is LGHDT, CDR2 YNNKEL (reference sequence). The CDR3 loop is CASSHKPGSTDTQYF. The CDR3 DNA reads as TGTGCCAGCAGCCATAAGCCCGGGTCCACAGATACGCAGTATTTT.

Only a few counts were recorded for this clonotype. The genes are TRBV11-2 and TRBJ1-1, with D hard to call. V lost 9 bases and J 4 bases, leaving 12 bases between the germline ends. The V gene's germline CDR1 is SGHAT and CDR2 FQNNGV. This CDR3 is 12 amino acids long. DNA of the CDR3: TGTGCCAGTTCCGGTGGGCGCACTGAAGCTTTCTTT. Encoded protein: CASSGGRTEAFF.

The V call is TRBV5-5, the J call TRBJ1-5, with D unresolved. The V gene's germline CDR1 is SGHKS and CDR2 YYEKEE (reference sequence). V was clipped by 4 bases and J by 0 bases, with 11 bases between them. The CDR3 runs 15 residues. The CDR3 is CASSPDPTSNQPQHF. CDR3 DNA: TGTGCCAGCAGCCCTGATCCCACTAGCAATCAGCCCCAGCATTTT.

This clonotype has more than one count but fewer than ten. The chain employs TRBV5-1 and TRBJ2-3; D is undetermined. Trimming took 6 bases from V and 0 from J, leaving 11 bases between them. This CDR3 contains 14 residues. CDR1 SGHRS and CDR2 YFSETQ come from the germline V gene. The CDR3 spells CASKPQTSTDTQYF. The CDR3 DNA sequence: TGCGCCAGCAAGCCACAGACTAGCACAGATACGCAGTATTTT.